The source of this TCR beta chain is a study of cytomegalovirus exposure and HLA in healthy donors. Germline CDR1 and CDR2: MNHNY and SVGAGI (reference sequence). V lost 2 bases, J lost 7 bases, and 7 bases stayed unmatched. The CDR3 totals 15 residues. The PCR was carried out with 60 Vbeta primers and 13 Jbeta primers. Generated by immunoSEQ multiplex PCR, the TCRdb table keeps only in-frame clones and is missing some. The sample holds some 250,000 clones, roughly 82% seen once. The chain joins TRBV6-6 to TRBJ2-2; TRBD1 agrees at 7 bases. The clonotype comes from a woman aged 35 to 49 in good health and CMV-seropositive. The sequenced sample consisted of PBMCs. The CDR3 protein is CASSYIGGQGGELFF. The CDR3 region has the DNA TGTGCCAGCAGTTACATAGGGGGCCAAGGCGGGGAGCTGTTTTTT.